Shown below are 18 T cell receptor beta chains from a single sample sequenced in a study of T cells after yellow fever vaccination. TCRdb reprocessed the 5' RACE reads with MiXCR, giving one entry per CDR3 protein. The table has about 73,000 distinct CDR3 sequences, 7.7% seen once. The sample was CD8+ T cells sorted from PBMCs, taken on the day of the yellow fever booster vaccination. The receptors derive from a man under 40 who received the YFV17D yellow fever vaccine.

The sample holds a few counts of this clonotype. V gene TRBV12-3 or TRBV12-4 combines with J gene TRBJ2-5; 15 bases line up with TRBD2. Losses at the gene ends were 5 bases for V and 1 base for J; bases not matched to a gene: 5. CDR3 size: 17 residues. CDR3 protein: CASSPGTSGRTQETQYF. The CDR3 DNA sequence: TGTGCCAGCAGTCCGGGGACTAGCGGGAGGACCCAAGAGACCCAGTACTTC.

This clonotype appeared many times. V gene TRBV5-1 combines with J gene TRBJ2-7, with D tentatively TRBD1 (6 bases). The CDR3 has 14 residues. Trimming removed 0 bases at V and 2 bases at J, with 9 bases between. Germline V lookup: CDR1 SGHRS, CDR2 YFSETQ. The CDR3 sequence: CASSLGQEAYEQYF. CDR3 nucleotides: TGCGCCAGCAGCTTGGGACAGGAAGCCTACGAGCAGTACTTC. Drawing the rest from reference TRBV5-1 and TRBJ2-7, the complete variable domain is KAGVTQTPRYLIKTRGQQVTLSCSPISGHRSVSWYQQTPGQGLQFLFEYFSETQRNKGNFPGRFSGRQFSNSRSEMNVSTLELGDSALYLCASSLGQEAYEQYFGPGTRLTVT.

This clonotype was recorded many times. The J gene is TRBJ2-7, the V gene TRBV5-1; 12 nucleotides match TRBD1. V shed 0 bases and J 3 bases; nucleotides not matched to a gene: 4. This CDR3 has 16 residues. The germline gives CDR1 SGHRS, CDR2 YFSETQ. The CDR3 region has the DNA TGCGCCAGCAGCTTGGTGGGACAGGGGGCGTACTACGAGCAGTACTTC. Translation gives CASSLVGQGAYYEQYF. Full variable domain (rest looked up from reference TRBV5-1 and TRBJ2-7): KAGVTQTPRYLIKTRGQQVTLSCSPISGHRSVSWYQQTPGQGLQFLFEYFSETQRNKGNFPGRFSGRQFSNSRSEMNVSTLELGDSALYLCASSLVGQGAYYEQYFGPGTRLTVT.

This clonotype has a count of ten or more. One junction end does not reproduce the germline sequence, and a read error may be involved. The CDR3 loop reads CASSRDSFQETQYF. DNA for the CDR3: TGTGCTAGCAGCAGGGACAGTTTCCAAGAGACCCAGTACTTC. The J gene is TRBJ2-5, the V gene TRBV7-7; 7 bases align to TRBD1. CDR1 is SSHAT and CDR2 is FNYEAQ in the germline V gene (reference sequence). The CDR3 runs 14 residues.

The chain has TRBV28 and TRBJ2-5; no firm D call. CDR1 is MDHEN, CDR2 SYDVKM, per germline. The CDR3 consists of 13 residues. Trimming left V 6 bases short and J 3 bases short, with 11 bases between. DNA of the CDR3: TGTGCCAGCAGCCCTCCACGAAAAGAGACCCAGTACTTC. Its protein is CASSPPRKETQYF.

The chain carries TRBV25-1 and TRBJ1-1; D not certain. Germline V gives CDR1 MGHDK, CDR2 SYGVNS. Trimming took 3 bases from V and 12 from J, leaving 14 bases between them. The CDR3 totals 12 residues. CDR3 in DNA: TGTGCCAGCAGTGACCTGACCTATGGACCTTTCTTT. Protein product: CASSDLTYGPFF.

This clonotype was picked up a small number of times. The chain joins TRBV7-6 to TRBJ2-1, with 9 bases aligning to TRBD1. Unmatched junction bases numbered 9, after V lost 5 bases and J lost 4 bases. This CDR3 region has 16 residues. Germline V gene lookup returns CDR1 SGHVS and CDR2 FNYEAQ. This CDR3 is CASSPSDRGTYNEQFF. The CDR3 DNA is TGTGCCAGCAGCCCCTCTGACAGGGGGACGTACAATGAGCAGTTCTTC.

This clonotype was counted between two and nine times. This chain uses TRBV27 with TRBJ2-7; weak D call: TRBD2 (6 bases). CDR1 MNHEY and CDR2 SMNVEV come from the germline V gene (reference sequence). This CDR3 has 13 residues. V lost 5 bases, J lost 1 base, and 9 bases lay in between. CDR3 coding DNA: TGTGCCAGCAGTCTAGCGCCATCCTACGAGCAGTACTTC. Its translation is CASSLAPSYEQYF.

This clonotype showed up many times. The CDR3 loop reads CASMGPYQETQYF. CDR3 DNA sequence: TGTGCCAGCATGGGTCCGTACCAAGAGACCCAGTACTTC. This chain uses TRBV12-3 or TRBV12-4 with TRBJ2-5, with D uncertain. The CDR3 is 13 residues long. V gave up 7 bases and J gave up 0 bases, with 9 bases separating them.

V is TRBV10-1 and J is TRBJ2-3; D unresolved. The V gene lost 3 bases and the J gene lost 9 bases, with 10 bases spanning the gap. Germline assignment: CDR1 WNHNN and CDR2 SYGVQD (reference sequence). The CDR3 runs 12 residues. CDR3 protein: CASSEGVGTQYF. DNA of the CDR3: TGCGCCAGCAGTGAAGGTGTTGGCACGCAGTATTTT.

This rearrangement joins TRBV11-2 to TRBJ2-5; D may be TRBD2 (6 bases). The CDR3 covers 16 residues. The ends were cut back, 0 bases at V and 5 bases at J, with 16 bases in the middle. The germline V gene has CDR1 SGHAT and CDR2 FQNNGV. The chain's CDR3 is CASSLEARASGETQYF. The CDR3 nucleotides read TGTGCCAGCAGCTTAGAAGCGCGGGCCAGCGGGGAGACCCAGTACTTC.

This clonotype came up a few times. The rearrangement links TRBV20-1 to TRBJ2-5; D possibly corresponds to TRBD2 (5 bases). The CDR3 runs to 15 residues. Germline V gene data show CDR1 as DFQATT and CDR2 as SNEGSKA (reference sequence). Trimming stripped 6 bases from V and 0 bases from J, with 17 bases between. The CDR3 here is CSAIERTSYQETQYF. The DNA for the CDR3 is TGCAGTGCGATAGAGCGGACGTCGTACCAAGAGACCCAGTACTTC.

Only a few counts were recorded for this clonotype. The chain links TRBV29-1 to TRBJ2-5; 12 bases agree with TRBD1. The CDR3 spans 15 residues. Germline V gene data show CDR1 as SQVTM and CDR2 as ANQGSEA. V was clipped by 6 bases and J by 4 bases; unmatched bases: 9. The CDR3 bases are TGCAGCGTCTGCTGGGAGGGACAGGGGGCAGAGACCCAGTACTTC. Amino acids: CSVCWEGQGAETQYF.

This clonotype was detected only a few times. The V gene is TRBV10-1, the J gene TRBJ2-1; maybe TRBD2 (6 bases). The V gene's germline CDR1 is WNHNN and CDR2 SYGVQD (reference sequence). The CDR3 is 15 residues long. V dropped 6 bases and J dropped 8 bases, with 20 bases sitting between them. The CDR3 sequence: CASRGGEAPGDEQFF. The CDR3 coding sequence is TGCGCCAGCAGAGGAGGGGAGGCCCCCGGGGATGAGCAGTTCTTC.

V is TRBV5-1 and J is TRBJ2-1, with 15 bases lining up with TRBD2. The CDR3 loop spans 15 amino acids. The germline CDR1 and CDR2 sequences are SGHRS and YFSETQ. The J segment lost 8 bases and the V segment lost 3 bases, leaving 3 bases of the junction unmatched. For the CDR3, the DNA is TGCGCCAGCAGCTCGGGACTAGCGGGAGGTGATGAGCAGTTCTTC. Protein product: CASSSGLAGGDEQFF.

This clonotype came up many times. The V and J genes are TRBV5-1 and TRBJ2-1; no definite D call. The germline V gene has CDR1 SGHRS and CDR2 YFSETQ. V was trimmed by 4 bases and J by 7 bases, leaving 9 bases between them. The CDR3 loop spans 12 amino acids. CDR3 nucleotide sequence: TGCGCCAGCAGCCCTGACCGGAATGAGCAGTTCTTC. It codes for CASSPDRNEQFF. The full variable domain, in which reference TRBV5-1 and TRBJ2-1 provide the parts outside the CDR3, is KAGVTQTPRYLIKTRGQQVTLSCSPISGHRSVSWYQQTPGQGLQFLFEYFSETQRNKGNFPGRFSGRQFSNSRSEMNVSTLELGDSALYLCASSPDRNEQFFGPGTRLTVL.

This chain joins TRBV7-9 and TRBJ2-7, with D possibly being TRBD1 or TRBD2 (5 bases each). Germline lookup yields CDR1 SEHNR and CDR2 FQNEAQ (reference sequence). V was trimmed by 1 base and J by 4 bases, leaving 14 bases between them. CDR3 length: 15 residues. CDR3 nucleotide sequence: TGTGCCAGCAGCTTAGTCCGGGACGGTTCATACGAGCAGTACTTC. Its protein product is CASSLVRDGSYEQYF.

This chain joins TRBV7-9 and TRBJ2-1, with D uncertain. V lost 8 bases to trimming and J lost 6 bases, with 8 bases between them. CDR3 size: 11 residues. Germline CDR1 is SEHNR and CDR2 is FQNEAQ (reference sequence). Here the CDR3 reads CASQQGNEQFF. The CDR3 region has the DNA TGTGCCAGCCAGCAAGGCAATGAGCAGTTCTTC.